The rows below give T cell receptor beta chains drawn from one sample of a study of STAT5B mutations in CD4+ large granular lymphocyte leukemia. The assay was immunoSEQ multiplex PCR, and TCRdb's table has in-frame clones only and misses some. The data hold roughly 32,000 clones, with less than 75% observed a single time. Sequencing used CD4+ T cells from blood buffy coats. The origin of the receptors is a human donor in good health. Each CDR3 is given with its conserved first and last residue. The D gene is left open where the match is weak. Clone size, where shown, is once, few, many, or a class for clones that have expanded.

TGTGCCAGCAGTGCCGACAGTCTTGGGGAAAAACTGTTTTTT CASSADSLGEKLFF TRBV2 NA TRBJ1-4 few
TGTGCCAGCAGCTTAGCGCACGGGGTTAACACAGATACGCAGTATTTT CASSLAHGVNTDTQYF TRBV7-2 NA TRBJ2-3 few
TGTGCCAGCAGCACTGCGGACGGAATCTATGGCTACACCTTC CASSTADGIYGYTF TRBV7-2 NA TRBJ1-2 NA
TGTGCCAGTACCACCTGGTGGGGGAGCTCTGGAAACACCATATATTTT CASTTWWGSSGNTIYF TRBV19 NA TRBJ1-3 NA
TGTGCCAGCAGCTTGGGGACGAAGAAGTTCACTGAAGCTTTCTTT CASSLGTKKFTEAFF TRBV5-4 NA TRBJ1-1 few
TGTGCCAGCAGCACCTACAGGGGATCGGAAAACACCATATATTTT CASSTYRGSENTIYF TRBV7-9 TRBD1 TRBJ1-3 NA
TGTGCTAGCAGCCCATCGAGTGTGCAGGCAGATACGCAGTATTTT CASSPSSVQADTQYF TRBV7-7 NA TRBJ2-3 NA
TGTGCCAGCAACAGGGGTGTAGGGACAGATACGCAGTATTTT CASNRGVGTDTQYF TRBV6-5 TRBD1 TRBJ2-3 NA
TGTGCCAGCAGCTTACTGCCTTCAACAGAGAATTCACCCCTCCACTTT CASSLLPSTENSPLHF TRBV7-2 NA TRBJ1-6 few
TGTGCCACCAGCAGAGATAGACGGGCGTATGGCTACACCTTC CATSRDRRAYGYTF TRBV15 NA TRBJ1-2 NA
TGTGCCAGCAGCCAAGAAACGCAGGGGTTGTACCAAGAGACCCAGTACTTC CASSQETQGLYQETQYF TRBV4-2 NA TRBJ2-5 NA
TGCGCCAGCAGCCAAGATCTGGGACGCCACTACGAGCAGTACTTC CASSQDLGRHYEQYF TRBV4-3 NA TRBJ2-7 NA
TGTGCCAGCAGTGAAGCGGGGCTCCGCGGGGACACCGGGGAGCTGTTTTTT CASSEAGLRGDTGELFF TRBV6-1 NA TRBJ2-2 NA